Following are 27 T cell receptor beta chains from one sample sequenced in a study of blood T cell repertoires in COVID-19. Produced via immunoSEQ multiplex PCR; TCRdb's table is partial and in-frame only. The data show tens of thousands of clones, roughly 86% seen once. The material sequenced was peripheral blood. The receptors were gathered from a human donor in a cohort sampled during active COVID-19.

V is TRBV5-5 and J is TRBJ1-5, with D uncertain. Germline V gene lookup returns CDR1 SGHKS and CDR2 YYEKEE (reference sequence). The length of the CDR3 is 14 residues. Trimming shortened V by 0 bases and J by 6 bases, and 10 bases separated the two germline ends. CDR3 DNA: TGTGCCAGCAGCTTGGAAGGCGGAATTCAGCCCCAGCATTTT. It codes for CASSLEGGIQPQHF.

This clone has only one observation. V is TRBV11-2 and J is TRBJ2-3, with 9 bases aligning to TRBD2. This CDR3 has 16 amino acids. J gave up 4 bases and V 2 bases, and 7 bases lay outside the gene matches. The germline gives CDR1 SGHAT, CDR2 FQNNGV. The CDR3 nucleotides read TGTGCCAGCAGCTTATATGGCGGGGGGGGGTCAGATACGCAGTATTTT. Amino acids: CASSLYGGGGSDTQYF.

The chain uses TRBV7-9 and TRBJ2-1; no clear D gene. Between the trimmed V and J ends, which lost 3 bases and 10 bases, there was a span of 10 bases. The CDR3 length is 12 residues. CDR1 SEHNR and CDR2 FQNEAQ come from the germline V gene (reference sequence). The CDR3 nucleotides are TGTGCCAGCAGCTTTAAGCTGCTCGAGCAGTTCTTC. Translated, it gives CASSFKLLEQFF.

The rearrangement links TRBV27 to TRBJ1-2; 7 bases are shared with TRBD1. V shed 2 bases and J 4 bases; nucleotides not matched to a gene: 4. The CDR3 covers 14 residues. Germline V CDR1 and CDR2: MNHEY, SMNVEV (reference sequence). The DNA of the CDR3 is TGTGCCAGCAGTTTACAGGGGGGTCTCTATGGCTACACCTTC. It encodes CASSLQGGLYGYTF.

The CDR3 coding sequence is TGTGCCAGCAGGACGACAGGGAGTGATGAAAAACTGTTTTTT. It yields the protein CASRTTGSDEKLFF. The chain employs TRBV6-5 and TRBJ1-4, with 7 bases lining up with TRBD1. In germline, CDR1 is MNHEY, CDR2 SVGAGI. The CDR3 runs to 14 residues. The junction had 7 bases not matched to a gene; V was cut back by 6 bases and J by 6 bases.

CDR3: CASRRTGGRNFEQFF. The CDR3 nucleotides read TGTGCCAGCAGACGGACAGGTGGCCGCAATTTTGAGCAGTTCTTC. The chain uses TRBV14 and TRBJ2-1, with 7 bases aligning to TRBD1. V shed 6 bases and J 9 bases; nucleotides not matched to a gene: 14. The CDR3 length is 15 residues. The V gene's germline CDR1 is SGHDN and CDR2 FVKESK.

This clone was detected once. CDR3 DNA sequence: TGTGCCAGCAGTTCCGGACAGGGAATCACTGAAGCTTTCTTT. As protein: CASSSGQGITEAFF. The gene calls are TRBV28 and TRBJ1-1, with 8 bases lining up with TRBD1. Trimming removed 4 bases from V and 4 bases from J; junction bases left unmatched: 5. Germline CDR1 and CDR2: MDHEN and SYDVKM. The CDR3 is 14 amino acids.

This clone has a single count. V gene TRBV15 combines with J gene TRBJ2-7, with 9 bases aligning to TRBD1. With 3 bases clipped from V and 6 bases from J, the junction kept 9 bases outside the gene matches. The germline V gene has CDR1 LNHNV and CDR2 YYDKDF (reference sequence). There are 15 residues in the CDR3. The CDR3 DNA reads as TGTGCCACCAGCAGTAGGACAGGGGCGGCCCGCGAGCAGTACTTC. It encodes CATSSRTGAAREQYF.

This chain links TRBV27 with TRBJ1-6; no definite D call. Trimming left V 2 bases short and J 0 bases short, with 8 bases between. The CDR3 runs 16 residues. Germline assignment: CDR1 MNHEY and CDR2 SMNVEV (reference sequence). Written as DNA, the CDR3 is TGTGCCAGCAGTTTAGGTTTGAGCTCCTATAATTCACCCCTCCACTTT. Its translation: CASSLGLSSYNSPLHF.

V is TRBV10-3 and J is TRBJ1-1, with D maybe TRBD1 (5 bases). CDR3 length equals 15 residues. V gave up 3 bases and J gave up 6 bases, with 17 bases separating them. In germline, CDR1 is ENHRY, CDR2 SYGVKD. The CDR3 DNA reads as TGTGCCATCAGTGATGGTAGACAGAATACGGCTGAAGCTTTCTTT. Protein: CAISDGRQNTAEAFF.

The sample holds one count of this clone. V gene TRBV7-2 combines with J gene TRBJ1-1; 7 bases map to TRBD1. The CDR3 length is 16 residues. Germline CDR1 reads SGHTA; CDR2 reads FQGNSA. Losses at the gene ends were 4 bases for V and 1 base for J; bases not matched to a gene: 9. CDR3 coding DNA: TGTGCCAGCAGCTGGGCAGGGGGACCGGGGAACACTGAAGCTTTCTTT. Translation: CASSWAGGPGNTEAFF. The full variable domain, completed using reference TRBV7-2 and TRBJ1-1, is GAGVSQSPSNKVTEKGKDVELRCDPISGHTALYWYRQSLGQGLEFLIYFQGNSAPDKSGLPSDRFSAERTGGSVSTLTIQRTQQEDSAVYLCASSWAGGPGNTEAFFGQGTRLTVV.

The gene calls are TRBV5-1 and TRBJ2-2; 12 positions agree with TRBD1. The CDR3 has 18 residues. Germline V CDR1 and CDR2: SGHRS, YFSETQ. V was pared by 3 bases and J by 1 base, with 7 bases of the junction left unmatched. Here the CDR3 reads CASSSGTGGAQNTGELFF. For the CDR3, the DNA is TGCGCCAGCAGCTCAGGGACAGGGGGCGCGCAGAACACCGGGGAGCTGTTTTTT.

The chain links TRBV19 to TRBJ2-3, with 9 bases aligning to TRBD2. The CDR3 is 17 residues long. The germline V gene encodes CDR1 LNHDA and CDR2 SQIVND (reference sequence). Trimming took 7 bases from V and 2 from J; bases not matched to a gene: 13. CDR3 protein: CASTMGVAGANTDTQYF. Here the CDR3 DNA reads TGTGCCAGTACCATGGGTGTAGCGGGGGCCAACACAGATACGCAGTATTTT.

The chain links TRBV18 to TRBJ1-2, with 8 bases fitting TRBD1. Germline-derived CDR1 and CDR2 are KGHSH and LQKENI. The CDR3 extends over 14 amino acids. V trimming: 3 bases; J trimming: 6 bases; junction bases outside the gene matches: 6. CDR3 sequence: CASSPATGEDGYTF. Written as DNA, the CDR3 is TGTGCCAGCTCACCCGCGACAGGGGAGGATGGCTACACCTTC. Together with reference TRBV18 and TRBJ1-2, the CDR3 gives the full variable domain: NAGVMQNPRHLVRRRGQEARLRCSPMKGHSHVYWYRQLPEEGLKFMVYLQKENIIDESGMPKERFSAEFPKEGPSILRIQQVVRGDSAAYFCASSPATGEDGYTFGSGTRLTVV.

The chain combines TRBV29-1 with TRBJ2-7, with 10 nucleotides matching TRBD2. The CDR3 has 13 amino acids. Losses at the gene ends were 6 bases for V and 1 base for J; bases not matched to a gene: 3. The germline CDR1 and CDR2 sequences are SQVTM and ANQGSEA. The CDR3 sequence: CSVRTSGSYEQYF. The DNA of the CDR3 is TGCAGCGTGAGGACTAGCGGATCCTACGAGCAGTACTTC.

The chain couples TRBV6-6 to TRBJ1-5; weak D call: TRBD1 (6 bases). V was trimmed by 7 bases and J by 1 base, leaving 11 bases between them. The CDR3 is 14 amino acids. Germline lookup yields CDR1 MNHNY and CDR2 SVGAGI (reference sequence). In nucleotides, the CDR3 is TGTGCCAGCACTCTACAGGGCAGCAATCAGCCCCAGCATTTT. Its translation is CASTLQGSNQPQHF.

The chain couples TRBV6-1 to TRBJ1-1; D remains ambiguous. Trimming left V 2 bases short and J 9 bases short, with 22 bases between. Germline CDR1 and CDR2: MNHNS and SASEGT. This CDR3 is built from 16 residues. The CDR3 here is CASSESTTRHSTKAFF. The CDR3 nucleotides read TGTGCCAGCAGTGAATCAACGACGAGACACAGCACAAAAGCTTTCTTT.

The chain is built from TRBV4-3 and TRBJ2-3; weak D call: TRBD2 (5 bases). V lost 0 bases to trimming and J lost 0 bases, with 7 bases between them. The CDR3 covers 15 residues. CDR1 and CDR2 from the germline V gene are LGHNA and YSLEER. The CDR3 region is CASSQDRTSTDTQYF. The CDR3 DNA is TGCGCCAGCAGCCAAGATCGGACTAGCACAGATACGCAGTATTTT.

The chain employs TRBV3-1 (or the pseudogene TRBV3-2) and TRBJ1-6; weak D call: TRBD1 (6 bases). Trimming removed 9 bases at V and 10 bases at J, with 25 bases between. Germline-derived CDR1 and CDR2 are LGHDT and YNNKEL (reference sequence). CDR3 length equals 16 residues. The CDR3 protein is CASSFFYRARRSPLHF. Here the CDR3 DNA reads TGTGCCAGTAGTTTCTTCTACAGGGCCCGCAGGTCACCCCTCCACTTT.

This clone appeared once. The chain links TRBV5-1 to TRBJ2-1, with D possibly being TRBD2 (5 bases). Trimming took off 0 bases at V and 10 bases at J, with 14 bases between the two ends. This CDR3 has 14 amino acids. Germline values: CDR1 SGHRS, CDR2 YFSETQ. The CDR3 is CASSLGDYGEEQFF. In DNA, the CDR3 is TGCGCCAGCAGCTTGGGAGACTACGGCGAGGAGCAGTTCTTC.

This chain connects TRBV7-2 to TRBJ2-1; 11 bases are shared with TRBD2. The ends lost 5 bases at V and 6 bases at J; junction bases unmatched: 9. The germline V gene has CDR1 SGHTA and CDR2 FQGNSA. CDR3 length: 16 amino acids. The CDR3 DNA reads TGTGCCAGCAGCCCCACCCTAGCGGGAGGCCTCAATGAGCAGTTCTTC. Translating gives CASSPTLAGGLNEQFF.

This chain joins TRBV5-1 and TRBJ2-5; no clear D gene. The V gene's germline CDR1 is SGHRS and CDR2 YFSETQ. The V end was cut by 2 bases, the J end by 3 bases, with 11 bases between. The CDR3 contains 14 residues. The CDR3 sequence: CASSFQSSEETQYF. In DNA, the CDR3 is TGCGCCAGCAGCTTCCAAAGTAGTGAAGAGACCCAGTACTTC.

The V gene is TRBV6-6, the J gene TRBJ1-5; D possibly corresponds to TRBD1 (6 bases). The CDR3 covers 14 residues. The germline V gene has CDR1 MNHNY and CDR2 SVGAGI (reference sequence). V was trimmed by 2 bases and J by 1 base, leaving 6 bases between them. Here the CDR3 DNA reads TGTGCCAGCAGTTACCAGGGGAGCAATCAGCCCCAGCATTTT. Protein product: CASSYQGSNQPQHF.

The chain couples TRBV4-2 to TRBJ2-6; 10 bases agree with TRBD1. V was pared by 4 bases and J by 1 base, with 4 bases of the junction left unmatched. The germline V gene encodes CDR1 LGHNA and CDR2 YNFKEQ. The CDR3 runs 17 residues. In DNA form, the CDR3 reads TGTGCCAGCAGCCGGGACAGGGGTTTATCTGGGGCCAACGTCCTGACTTTC. It specifies CASSRDRGLSGANVLTF.

CDR3 bases: TGTGCCACCAGTGATTTTTGGGACAGGGATAGGGCTGGGGCCAACGTCCTGACTTTC. Amino acid sequence: CATSDFWDRDRAGANVLTF. V gene TRBV24-1 combines with J gene TRBJ2-6, with 9 bases aligning to TRBD1. Germline assignment: CDR1 KGHDR and CDR2 SFDVKD. V lost 1 base to trimming and J lost 2 bases; unmatched junction nucleotides: 8. The CDR3 is 19 amino acids.

V gene TRBV19 combines with J gene TRBJ1-1; possible D gene TRBD1, 6 bases. This CDR3 contains 13 residues. In germline, CDR1 is LNHDA, CDR2 SQIVND (reference sequence). Between the trimmed V and J ends, which lost 9 bases and 6 bases, there was a span of 17 bases. CDR3 nucleotide sequence: TGTGCCAGCTGTAGGCATGAGGGGGCTGAAGCTTTCTTT. It yields the protein CASCRHEGAEAFF.

This chain links TRBV10-3 with TRBJ1-6; tentative D call: TRBD1 (6 bases). The germline CDR1 and CDR2 sequences are ENHRY and SYGVKD. The CDR3 totals 15 residues. The V gene lost 7 bases and the J gene lost 7 bases, with 17 bases spanning the gap. The CDR3, as DNA: TGTGCCATCACACAAGCAGGGGTAGACAATTCACCCCTCCACTTT. It translates to CAITQAGVDNSPLHF.